Listed below are T cell receptor beta chains from one sample, sequenced in a study of early T cells in non-severe SARS-CoV-2 infection. From the 5' RACE reads, TCRdb called clonotypes with MiXCR, one entry per CDR3 protein. Of about 99,000 distinct CDR3 sequences in the sample, approximately 17% were seen once. Sequencing was done on a sample of whole blood. All receptors derive from an adult who was a healthcare worker with PCR-confirmed SARS-CoV-2 infection or an uninfected control (not recorded which). CDR3s include the opening cysteine and the closing phenylalanine or tryptophan. Fields, in order: D gene, clone size, V gene, J gene, CDR3 DNA, CDR3 protein. The D gene is left open where the match is weak. Size is omitted from some rows. Given values are once, few, many or a class for expanded clones.

>TRBD2|many|TRBV11-2|TRBJ2-3
TGTGCCAGCAGCTTACGGCGGGGGGGCACAGATACGCAGTATTTT
CASSLRRGGTDTQYF
>TRBD2|.|TRBV28|TRBJ2-7
TGTGCCAGCAGTTCCCTAGCGGGTGCAAGCTCCTACGAGCAGTACTTC
CASSSLAGASSYEQYF
>.|.|TRBV5-4|TRBJ2-3
TGTGCCAGCAGCTTGCCGGGAGATACGCAGTATTTT
CASSLPGDTQYF
>.|few|TRBV10-3|TRBJ2-7
TGTGCCATCAGTGAGTCTGCGCTGAGCTCCTACGAGCAGTACTTC
CAISESALSSYEQYF
>TRBD1|many|TRBV9|TRBJ2-5
TGTGCCAGCAGCCCACGTGTGGGACAGCAAGAGACCCAGTACTTC
CASSPRVGQQETQYF
>.|.|TRBV6-2/TRBV6-3|TRBJ2-5
TGTGCCAGCAGGCGCCGTGGGGTCCGGCAAGAGACCCAGTACTTC
CASRRRGVRQETQYF
>TRBD1|few|TRBV20-1|TRBJ1-5
TGCAGTGCCCAGACGCCGTTGGACAGGGGGCGGCAGCCCCAGCATTTT
CSAQTPLDRGRQPQHF
>.|.|TRBV7-2|TRBJ2-5
TGTGCCAGCAGCTTAGATCGGATAGGCGGGACCCAGTACTTC
CASSLDRIGGTQYF
>.|many|TRBV12-5|TRBJ2-5
TGTGCTAGTGGTTCCGGGGTCCTCGGGGAGACCCAGTACTTC
CASGSGVLGETQYF
>.|few|TRBV27|TRBJ1-2
TGTGCCAGCAGTTTGACAGCAAAGAATGGCTACACCTTC
CASSLTAKNGYTF
>TRBD1|many|TRBV4-3|TRBJ2-5
TGCGCCAGCAGCCCCCGGGCAGGGGGCGAGACCCAGTACTTC
CASSPRAGGETQYF
>.|few|TRBV20-1|TRBJ1-2
TGCAGTGCTCGGGCAGATAATAACTATGGCTACACCTTC
CSARADNNYGYTF
>.|.|TRBV29-1|TRBJ2-5
TGCAGCGTTGATCTAGGAAGCGGGCAAGAGACCCAGTACTTC
CSVDLGSGQETQYF
>.|few|TRBV4-3|TRBJ2-5
TGCGCCAGCAGCCAAGATGAACAGGCCCAAGAGACCCAGTACTTC
CASSQDEQAQETQYF
>.|many|TRBV4-2|TRBJ2-6
TGTGCCAGCAGCCAAGATCGGGGCTCTGGGGCCAACGTCCTGACTTTC
CASSQDRGSGANVLTF
>.|many|TRBV27|TRBJ2-2
TGTGCCAGCAGTTTAAGGTTCCCGGCGGGGACAGTCAACACCGGGGAGCTGTTTTTT
CASSLRFPAGTVNTGELFF
>TRBD1|.|TRBV7-9|TRBJ1-1
TGTGCCAGCAGCAAGACAGGGGGCTGGACCAACACTGAAGCTTTCTTT
CASSKTGGWTNTEAFF
>TRBD1|.|TRBV6-1|TRBJ1-1
TGTGCCAGCAGTGAAATTGGGACAGACACTGAAGCTTTCTTT
CASSEIGTDTEAFF
>.|few|TRBV19|TRBJ2-4
TGTGCCAGTAGTCTCGGGAGTTACAAAAACATTCAGTACTTC
CASSLGSYKNIQYF
>TRBD1|.|TRBV19|TRBJ1-5
TGTGCCAGTAGTCCCCGGACAGGGAGCTCGCAGCCCCAGCATTTT
CASSPRTGSSQPQHF
>TRBD1|few|TRBV20-1|TRBJ1-2
TGCAGTGCTAGAGATCGGACAGGGGAGGGCAAAACCTCCTTC
CSARDRTGEGKTSF
>TRBD1|medium-sized|TRBV7-2|TRBJ1-1
TGTGCCAGCAGCCGGGGACAGCCAGAAGCTTTCTTT
CASSRGQPEAFF
>TRBD1|few|TRBV6-2/TRBV6-3|TRBJ1-1
TGTGCCAGCAGTTACCCCCCAGGGGGTAACACTGAAGCTTTCTTT
CASSYPPGGNTEAFF
>.|.|TRBV20-1|TRBJ1-5
TGCAGTGCTGGGACCGGCAATCAGCCCCAGCATTTT
CSAGTGNQPQHF
>TRBD2|many|TRBV20-1|TRBJ2-2
TGCAGTGCTAGAGTAGCGGGGAGGAACACCGGGGAGCTGTTTTTT
CSARVAGRNTGELFF
>TRBD2|few|TRBV9|TRBJ2-7
TGTGCCAGCAGCCCCCGAGCGGGGTTCGGAGAGGAGCAGTACTTC
CASSPRAGFGEEQYF
>.|.|TRBV9|TRBJ2-1
TGTGCCAGCAGCCCCGGTTATGAGCAGTTCTTC
CASSPGYEQFF
>TRBD1|many|TRBV28|TRBJ1-3
TGTGCCAGCAGTTTGGATCTAGGGACAGGGGGCCAGACCATATATTTT
CASSLDLGTGGQTIYF
>.|.|TRBV7-9|TRBJ2-6
TGTGCCAGCAGCTCCTCGGAGTCTGGGGCCAACGTCCTGACTTTC
CASSSSESGANVLTF
>TRBD2|many|TRBV29-1|TRBJ2-1
TGCAGCGTTGAAGGACTAGCGGGAGAGTTTGAGCAGTTCTTC
CSVEGLAGEFEQFF
>.|few|TRBV19|TRBJ2-1
TGTGCCAGTAGCCTGTCTAGGCTTGCGGTGGACCACAATGAGCAGTTCTTC
CASSLSRLAVDHNEQFF
>TRBD1|.|TRBV6-2/TRBV6-3|TRBJ1-2
TGTGCCAGCATCCGACAGGGCAGTTGGGGAGGCTACACCTTC
CASIRQGSWGGYTF
>.|many|TRBV28|TRBJ2-7
TGTGCCAGCAGCCCCGGGTACGAGCAGTACTTC
CASSPGYEQYF
>.|many|TRBV4-1|TRBJ1-2
TGCGCCAGCAGCCCGAACGCCGGGGAAAACTATGGCTACACCTTC
CASSPNAGENYGYTF
>.|few|TRBV4-3|TRBJ2-5
TGCGCCAGCAGCCAAGAAGACAGCGGGGAGACCCAGTACTTC
CASSQEDSGETQYF
>.|.|TRBV28|TRBJ2-4
TGTGCCAGCAGTCTGTCTGGCGCAGGGGTCGGCAAAAACATTCAGTACTTC
CASSLSGAGVGKNIQYF
>.|many|TRBV7-2|TRBJ1-2
TGTGCCAGCAGCCCTAGGGCGGGTGACAAGGGCTATGGCTACACCTTC
CASSPRAGDKGYGYTF
>.|.|TRBV29-1|TRBJ2-7
TGCAGCGTCGAAGGGGACACATCCTACGAGCAGTACTTC
CSVEGDTSYEQYF
>.|.|TRBV12-3/TRBV12-4|TRBJ2-2
TGTGCCAGCAGAATGGGGCCAAACACCGGGGAGCTGTTTTTT
CASRMGPNTGELFF
>.|.|TRBV5-6|TRBJ2-1
TGTGCCAGCGAGTGGGGTTCTAGCTCCTACAATGAGCAGTTCTTC
CASEWGSSSYNEQFF
>.|few|TRBV7-9|TRBJ1-1
TGTGCCAGCAGCTTGACAGAATTTATGAACACTGAAGCTTTCTTT
CASSLTEFMNTEAFF
>TRBD1|many|TRBV28|TRBJ1-2
TGTGCCAGCAGTTTCGGGGTCCACAGGGGGACCTATGGCTACACCTTC
CASSFGVHRGTYGYTF
>TRBD1|few|TRBV6-2/TRBV6-3|TRBJ2-2
TGTGCCAGCAGTTACACCCAGGGACAGCCCCCCGGGGAGCTGTTTTTT
CASSYTQGQPPGELFF
>TRBD1|few|TRBV11-2|TRBJ2-5
TGTGCCAGCAGCTTAAGGGACAGGGTTTTTCAGGAGACCCAGTACTTC
CASSLRDRVFQETQYF
>.|.|TRBV4-3|TRBJ2-7
TGCGCCAGCAGCCAAGATCGATGGGACGGCGAGCAGTACTTC
CASSQDRWDGEQYF
>TRBD2|.|TRBV27|TRBJ2-7
TGTGCCAGCAGCCCGCGGGAGCAGCCCTACGAGCAGTACTTC
CASSPREQPYEQYF
>.|.|TRBV2|TRBJ2-2
TGTGCCAGCAATTCTGGCGCAAACACCGGGGAGCTGTTTTTT
CASNSGANTGELFF
>.|.|TRBV7-8|TRBJ2-5
TGTGCCAGCAGCTTAGCGCGAGAGACCCAGTACTTC
CASSLARETQYF
>.|many|TRBV20-1|TRBJ2-3
TGCAGTGCTAGTAGGGACAGCACAGATACGCAGTATTTT
CSASRDSTDTQYF
>.|.|TRBV9|TRBJ2-3
TGTGCCAGCAGCGTAGTTAGCGCCCACACAGATACGCAGTATTTT
CASSVVSAHTDTQYF
>TRBD2|.|TRBV20-1|TRBJ2-7
TGCAGTGCTAGAGATCTGACTAGCGGGGGGCCGCGACAACTCTACGAGCAGTACTTC
CSARDLTSGGPRQLYEQYF
>.|.|TRBV12-3/TRBV12-4|TRBJ2-3
TGTGCCAGCCATACGGGACACCGCACAGATACGCAGTATTTT
CASHTGHRTDTQYF